The 2 T cell receptor beta chains below were found in one sample sequenced in a study of Graves' ophthalmopathy and Graves' hyperthyroidism. RNA transcripts served as template for amplifying TCR beta CDR3 sequences. Amplification began with first-round RT-PCR using HTBI primers, then second-round multiplex PCR was performed. TCRdb reprocessed the multiplex PCR reads with MiXCR, giving one entry per CDR3 protein. This sample has about 370,000 distinct CDR3 sequences, with around 16% found just once. The sequencing sample was made of peripheral blood. These receptors were collected from a woman under 30 with Graves' ophthalmopathy.

This clonotype was recorded many times. CDR3 protein: CAWIQEGSVREQYF. DNA for the CDR3: TGTGCCTGGATTCAAGAGGGATCAGTACGCGAGCAGTACTTC. This chain joins TRBV30 and TRBJ2-7; maybe TRBD2 (5 bases). CDR3 length: 14 amino acids. V dropped 4 bases and J dropped 6 bases, with 19 bases sitting between them. CDR1 is GTSNPN, CDR2 SVGIG, per germline (reference sequence).

The sample holds many counts of this clonotype. This chain's CDR3 is CASSDRTTGAEAFF. As DNA, the CDR3 is TGTGCCAGCAGTGACCGGACGACAGGTGCTGAAGCTTTCTTT. The rearrangement joins TRBV6-4 to TRBJ1-1; possibly TRBD1 for D (6 bases). Germline CDR1 MRHNA, CDR2 SNTAGT. CDR3 length: 14 amino acids. V was shortened by 2 bases and J by 6 bases, with 13 bases between the two germline ends.